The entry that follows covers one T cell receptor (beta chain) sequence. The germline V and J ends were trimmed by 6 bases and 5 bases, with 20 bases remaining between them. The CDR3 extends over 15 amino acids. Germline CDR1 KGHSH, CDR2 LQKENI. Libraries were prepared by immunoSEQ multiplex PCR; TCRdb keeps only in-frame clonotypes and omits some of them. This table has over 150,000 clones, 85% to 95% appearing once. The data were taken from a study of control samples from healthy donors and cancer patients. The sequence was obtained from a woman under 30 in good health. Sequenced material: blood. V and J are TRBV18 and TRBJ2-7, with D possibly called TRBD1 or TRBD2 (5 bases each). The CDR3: CASSPSGDLRDEQYF. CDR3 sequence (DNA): TGTGCCAGCTCCCCCTCTGGGGACCTGCGCGACGAGCAGTACTTC.